This T cell receptor (beta chain) derives from a study of cytomegalovirus exposure and HLA in healthy donors. The study, taken as a whole, reports: The Asian-associated ancestry cluster reportedly had fewer N-insertions than the roughly 670-donor mean in a later analysis. A later analysis found common viral pathogens apparently linked to several of the most significant clusters.

In regard to this clone: What it recognizes is unknown.

Primers included in the PCR were 60 Vbeta and 13 Jbeta primers. Clones were read by immunoSEQ multiplex PCR, and TCRdb kept only the in-frame ones, dropping some. Here the sample spans under 250,000 clones, 65% to 85% being singletons. V was clipped by 0 bases and J by 3 bases, with 14 bases between them. This CDR3 has 16 residues. Germline V lookup: CDR1 LGHNA, CDR2 YNFKEQ. Material: PBMCs. The chain employs TRBV4-2 and TRBJ1-2; possibly TRBD1 for D (5 bases). The sequence was collected from a man aged 50 to 60 in good health and CMV-seronegative. For the CDR3, the DNA is TGTGCCAGCAGCCAAGAAGGGGCAGAGACCCACTATGGCTACACCTTC. Its protein is CASSQEGAETHYGYTF.